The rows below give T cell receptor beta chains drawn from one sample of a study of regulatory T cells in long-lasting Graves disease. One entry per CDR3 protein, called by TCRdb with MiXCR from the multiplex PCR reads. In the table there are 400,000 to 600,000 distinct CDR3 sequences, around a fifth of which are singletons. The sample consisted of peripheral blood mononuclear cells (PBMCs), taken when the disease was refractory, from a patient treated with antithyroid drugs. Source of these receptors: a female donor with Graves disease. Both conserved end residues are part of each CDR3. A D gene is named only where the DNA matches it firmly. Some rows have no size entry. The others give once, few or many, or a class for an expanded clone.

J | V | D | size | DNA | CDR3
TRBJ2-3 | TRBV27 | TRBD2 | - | TGTGCCAGCAGGCCTTATGCGGGGGGGCAGAGTACGCAGTATTTT | CASRPYAGGQSTQYF
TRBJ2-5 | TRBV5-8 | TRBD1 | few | TGTGCCAGCAGAAGGGACAGAGAGACCCAGTACTTC | CASRRDRETQYF
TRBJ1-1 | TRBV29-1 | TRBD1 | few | TGCAGCGCCGGGACAGGGATGAACACTGAAGCTTTCTTT | CSAGTGMNTEAFF
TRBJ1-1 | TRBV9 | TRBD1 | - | TGTGCCAGCAGCGTAGCCCCGACAGGGGGTCCAAACACTGAAGCTTTCTTT | CASSVAPTGGPNTEAFF
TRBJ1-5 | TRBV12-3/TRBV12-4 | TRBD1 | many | TGTGCCAGCAGTTTAACCGGACAGGGGGATCGGCAGCCCCAGCATTTT | CASSLTGQGDRQPQHF
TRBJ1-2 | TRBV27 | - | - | TGTGCCAGCAGTAGTTCCCCACTAAAGACTAAGGGATGGTATGGCTACACCTTC | CASSSSPLKTKGWYGYTF
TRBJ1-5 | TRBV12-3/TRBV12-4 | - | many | TGTGCCAGCAGCACCAGTCCACTTAGCAATCAGCCCCAGCATTTT | CASSTSPLSNQPQHF
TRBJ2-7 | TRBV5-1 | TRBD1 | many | TGCGCCAGCAGCTTGGGACAGGGGATTGGCGAGCAGTACTTC | CASSLGQGIGEQYF
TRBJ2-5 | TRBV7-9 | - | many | TGTGCCAGCAGCCAGAAGCGGAGGGAGACCCAGTACTTC | CASSQKRRETQYF
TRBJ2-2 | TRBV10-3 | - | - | TGTGCCATCAGTGATGGGGGCGGGGAGCTGTTTTTT | CAISDGGGELFF
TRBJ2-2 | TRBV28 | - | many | TGTGCCAGCAGTTTAACTGGTAACGCGAACACCGGGGAGCTGTTTTTT | CASSLTGNANTGELFF
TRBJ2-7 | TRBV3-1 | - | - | TGTGCCAGCAGCCAAGATCTTGGCTTTCCCTACGAGCAGTACTTC | CASSQDLGFPYEQYF
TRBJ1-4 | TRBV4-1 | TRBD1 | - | TGCGCCAGCAGATCGATTCCGGGACAGGGGAATTTAAAACTGTTTTTT | CASRSIPGQGNLKLFF
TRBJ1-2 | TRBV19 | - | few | TGTGCCAGTAGGTTCGGAGCTGGCTACACCTTC | CASRFGAGYTF
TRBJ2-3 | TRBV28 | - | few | TGTGCCAGCAGCGGGGCGGGCGGCACAGATACGCAGTATTTT | CASSGAGGTDTQYF
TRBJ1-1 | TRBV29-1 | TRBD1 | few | TGCAGCGCGGGACAGGTGAACACTGAAGCTTTCTTT | CSAGQVNTEAFF
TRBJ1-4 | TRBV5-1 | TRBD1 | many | TGCGCCAGCAGCTACGCGGGACAGGGTGGTGAAAAACTGTTTTTT | CASSYAGQGGEKLFF
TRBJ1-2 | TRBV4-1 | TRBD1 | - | TGCGCCAGCAGCCAAGAGTACCGGACAGGGGGGAACTATGGCTACACCTTC | CASSQEYRTGGNYGYTF
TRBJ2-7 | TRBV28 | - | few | TGTGCCAGCAGTTTAGCGGAAGGATGGGACTACGAGCAGTACTTC | CASSLAEGWDYEQYF
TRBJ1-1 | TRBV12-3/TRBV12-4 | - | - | TGTGCCAGCAGCCTCGTCTTAAGTGAGAACACTGAAGCTTTCTTT | CASSLVLSENTEAFF
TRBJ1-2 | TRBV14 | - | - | TGTGCCAGCAGCCAATACGAGGTCCGAAATGGCTACACCTTC | CASSQYEVRNGYTF
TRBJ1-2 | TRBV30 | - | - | TGTGCCTGGAGTAGAGGAGAGGGTCCCTATGGCTACACCTTC | CAWSRGEGPYGYTF
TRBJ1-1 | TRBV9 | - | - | TGTGCCAGCAGCCAAGGGCCCTCTGGGGAAACTGAAGCTTTCTTT | CASSQGPSGETEAFF
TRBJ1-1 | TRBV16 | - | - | TGTGCCAGCAGCCTTCTTCGGACAGCCTCTGAAGCTTTCTTT | CASSLLRTASEAFF
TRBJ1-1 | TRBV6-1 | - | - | TGTGCCAGCAGTGAAAAGTTTTCAGAAGCTTTCTTT | CASSEKFSEAFF
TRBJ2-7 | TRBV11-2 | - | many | TGTGCCAGCAGCTTCGACGTCTACGAGCAGTACTTC | CASSFDVYEQYF
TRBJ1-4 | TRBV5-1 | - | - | TGCGCCAGCGCGGCCGCAACTAATGAAAAACTGTTTTTT | CASAAATNEKLFF
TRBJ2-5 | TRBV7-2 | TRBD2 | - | TGTGCCAGCAGCTTAGGGGGTGGGGAGCGGGAGCAGTACTTC | CASSLGGGEREQYF
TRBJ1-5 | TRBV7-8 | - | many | TGTGCCAGCAGCTTAGAGTCAGGGACTGGATATCAGCCCCAGCATTTT | CASSLESGTGYQPQHF
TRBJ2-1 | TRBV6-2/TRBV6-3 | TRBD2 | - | TGTGCCAGCAGTGCGGGACTAGCGGGAGCCAACTCCTACAATGAGCAGTTCTTC | CASSAGLAGANSYNEQFF
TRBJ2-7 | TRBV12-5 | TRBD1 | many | TGTGCTAGTGGTTTGGGACAGGGCTACGAGCAGTACTTC | CASGLGQGYEQYF
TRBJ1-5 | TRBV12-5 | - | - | TGTGCTAGTGGTTTGGTACGGGTCCGCGGGACTGAGGGCAATCAGCCCCAGCATTTT | CASGLVRVRGTEGNQPQHF
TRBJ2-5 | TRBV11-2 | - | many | TGTGCCAGCAGCTTCGGTCTTAGGTACCAAGAGACCCAGTACTTC | CASSFGLRYQETQYF
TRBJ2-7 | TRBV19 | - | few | TGTGCCAGTAGTATAGATTCAGGATCCTACGAGCAGTACTTC | CASSIDSGSYEQYF
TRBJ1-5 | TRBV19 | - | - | TGTGCCAGTAGTGCTTCGACACTTTATAGCAATCAGCCCCAGCATTTT | CASSASTLYSNQPQHF
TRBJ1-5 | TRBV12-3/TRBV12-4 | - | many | TGTGCCAGCAGTCTACGGCTTGGGGCAGGTCCTTTCAATCAGCCCCAGCATTTT | CASSLRLGAGPFNQPQHF
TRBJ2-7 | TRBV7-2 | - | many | TGTGCCAGCAGCTGGACACGTTCCTACGAGCAGTACTTC | CASSWTRSYEQYF
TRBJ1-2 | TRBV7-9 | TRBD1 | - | TGTGCCAGCAGCAGATCCGGGACAGGTCAGAACTATGGCTACACCTTC | CASSRSGTGQNYGYTF
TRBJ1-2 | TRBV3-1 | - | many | TGTGCCAGCAGCCAAGGGTACGGCCACTATGGCTACACCTTC | CASSQGYGHYGYTF
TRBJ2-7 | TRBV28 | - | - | TGTGCCAGCACCCGAGCGGATATTTACGAGCAGTACTTC | CASTRADIYEQYF
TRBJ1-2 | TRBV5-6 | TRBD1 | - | TGTGCCAGCAGCTTTAGGGAGGGGGCGCAGGGCTATGGCTACACCTTC | CASSFREGAQGYGYTF
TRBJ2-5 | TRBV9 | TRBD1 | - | TGTGCCAGCAGCGTAGCCCAAACAGGGGAAGAGACCCAGTACTTC | CASSVAQTGEETQYF
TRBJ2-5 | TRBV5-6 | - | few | TGTGCCAGCAGCTTCACACCTCAAGAGACCCAGTACTTC | CASSFTPQETQYF
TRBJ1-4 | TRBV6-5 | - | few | TGTGCCAGCAGTTGGGGGATTCCTAATGAAAAACTGTTTTTT | CASSWGIPNEKLFF
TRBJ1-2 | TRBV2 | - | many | TGTGCCAGCAGTGATACCGGGGGGTATGGCTACACCTTC | CASSDTGGYGYTF
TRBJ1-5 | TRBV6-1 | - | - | TGTGCCAGCAGCCGCCCAGGGGAAGGCAATCAGCCCCAGCATTTT | CASSRPGEGNQPQHF
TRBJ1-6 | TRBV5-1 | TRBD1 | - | TGCGCCAGCAGCGCTGACAGGGGCTATAATTCACCCCTCCACTTT | CASSADRGYNSPLHF
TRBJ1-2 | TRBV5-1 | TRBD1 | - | TGCGCCAGCAGCGCTCAAGGGGGCGGCTACACCTTC | CASSAQGGGYTF
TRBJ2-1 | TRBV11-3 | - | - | TGTGCCAGCAGCTCGGGAGACTACAATGAGCAGTTCTTC | CASSSGDYNEQFF
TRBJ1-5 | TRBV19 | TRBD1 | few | TGTGCCAGTAGGACAGGGAGGGGTAGCAATCAGCCCCAGCATTTT | CASRTGRGSNQPQHF
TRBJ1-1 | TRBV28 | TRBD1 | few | TGTGCCAGCAGTGGGGGACAGGGGACCCAAGCTTTCTTT | CASSGGQGTQAFF
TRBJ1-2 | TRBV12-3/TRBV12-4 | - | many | TGTGCCAGCACCTCAACGGGACTGAGCTATGGCTACACCTTC | CASTSTGLSYGYTF
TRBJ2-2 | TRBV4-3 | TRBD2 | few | TGCGCCAGCAGCCAAGATGTTGGAGCGGGAGTCGACGGGGAGCTGTTTTTT | CASSQDVGAGVDGELFF
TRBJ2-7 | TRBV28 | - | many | TGTGCCAGCAGTCCAAATTTCGGTCCTCCGGCCTACGAGCAGTACTTC | CASSPNFGPPAYEQYF